A selection of T cell receptor beta chains follows, all from one sample in a study of blood T cells in healthy people across ages. One entry per CDR3 protein results from TCRdb running MiXCR on the 5' RACE reads. The sample comprises about 1,500,000 distinct CDR3 sequences, approximately 42% of which are singletons, and roughly 7.9% rests with the top ten. The sequenced sample consisted of blood. These receptors all come from a woman between 18 and 29 years old in good health. Each CDR3 is given with its conserved first and last residue. D genes are given only for firm matches. Not all rows give a size; the values are once, few, many and, for expanded clones, a class.

j_gene,d_gene,v_gene,abundance,CDR3aa
TRBJ2-1,TRBD1,TRBV10-3,-,CAISENVDRGLDNEQFF
TRBJ2-7,-,TRBV12-3/TRBV12-4,few,CASSLGIGPNEQYF
TRBJ1-2,-,TRBV29-1,-,CSATLEGRYGYTF
TRBJ2-7,TRBD1,TRBV20-1,-,CSANTGDSYEQYF
TRBJ2-7,TRBD2,TRBV4-1,few,CASRGSLGEQYF
TRBJ2-7,-,TRBV29-1,-,CSVESPSDEQYF
-,-,TRBV15,-,CATSRDVPYEQYF
TRBJ2-3,TRBD1,TRBV29-1,-,CSVSTGVADTQYF
TRBJ2-1,TRBD2,TRBV28,-,CASSPGLAAHEQFF
TRBJ2-5,TRBD2,TRBV25-1,-,CASSAYGASGSGETQYF
TRBJ2-1,-,TRBV20-1,few,CSSAGNNEQFF
TRBJ1-1,-,TRBV3-1,-,CASSQGNRLNTEAFF
TRBJ2-4,TRBD2,TRBV4-1,-,CASTRLAGIAKNIQYF
TRBJ2-5,TRBD2,TRBV20-1,-,CSAREGAGTRVSEQYF
TRBJ2-1,TRBD2,TRBV7-6,many,CASSPRGLAGDNEQFF
-,-,TRBV20-1,-,CSARSEQYF
TRBJ2-7,-,TRBV20-1,-,CSAREQIDEQYF
TRBJ1-5,TRBD1,TRBV10-2,-,CASDGQGRDQPQHF
TRBJ2-5,-,TRBV20-1,few,CSATTDWQETQYF
-,-,TRBV9,-,CASSVGADSYEQYF
TRBJ1-3,-,TRBV20-1,-,CSAAPGQASGNTIYF
TRBJ1-2,-,TRBV7-9,-,CASSSGTKTATF
TRBJ2-3,-,TRBV20-1,-,CSARALSDTQYF
TRBJ2-7,-,TRBV6-6,once,CASTPLVGETQHF
TRBJ1-1,TRBD1,TRBV9,-,CASAGGGYTEAFF
TRBJ2-3,TRBD2,TRBV30,few,CAWARGRVTDTQYF
TRBJ2-7,-,TRBV4-2,few,CASSQDRLVLAEQYF
TRBJ1-2,TRBD1,TRBV30,-,CAWTLQGAGYGYTF
TRBJ2-5,-,TRBV20-1,-,CSDGGSGYF
TRBJ1-2,TRBD1,TRBV4-1,-,CASSQAGQGAQVGYTF
TRBJ2-3,TRBD2,TRBV12-3/TRBV12-4,few,CASSPGTSGFLTDTQYF
TRBJ2-5,TRBD2,TRBV3-1,few,CASTERGQETQYF
TRBJ2-5,-,TRBV12-3/TRBV12-4,-,CASSFAPARETQYF
TRBJ2-7,-,TRBV27,-,CASSSLLAGTLIF